Each of the 27 T cell receptor beta chains below was sequenced from the same sample in a study of blood T cell repertoires in COVID-19. The data were produced by immunoSEQ multiplex PCR, yet TCRdb's version contains in-frame clones alone and is incomplete. The profile shows some 270,000 clones, roughly 84% of them singletons. The material sequenced was peripheral blood. These receptors were taken from a woman in her 40s who had recovered from COVID-19.

The chain recombines TRBV12-3 or TRBV12-4 with TRBJ2-3; D is unclear. The CDR3 extends over 12 amino acids. The germline V and J ends were trimmed by 6 bases and 5 bases, with 9 bases remaining between them. In DNA form, the CDR3 reads TGTGCCAGCAGGAAATTAGTAGATACGCAGTATTTT. This gives the protein CASRKLVDTQYF.

This chain uses TRBV9 with TRBJ1-1; no clear D. Trimming took 0 bases from V and 3 from J, leaving 9 bases between them. The CDR3 has 14 amino acids. Germline V CDR1 and CDR2: SGDLS, YYNGEE. CDR3 sequence: CASSVDIGYTEAFF. Written as DNA, the CDR3 is TGTGCCAGCAGCGTAGATATCGGTTACACTGAAGCTTTCTTT.

This sequence joins TRBV5-4 and TRBJ1-1; TRBD1 matches 9 bases. The junction had 11 bases not matched to a gene; V was cut back by 7 bases and J by 1 base. CDR3 length equals 16 residues. The germline V gene has CDR1 SGHNT and CDR2 YYREEE (reference sequence). CDR3 region: CASGKRQGVGNTEAFF. The CDR3, as DNA: TGTGCCAGCGGCAAAAGACAGGGGGTCGGGAACACTGAAGCTTTCTTT.

This clone was counted at least ten times. Other DNA sequences in this sample translate to the same CDR3. The chain joins TRBV5-1 to TRBJ2-3; TRBD1 matches at 9 bases. Trimming took 0 bases from V and 4 from J; bases not matched to a gene: 0. The CDR3 spans 14 residues. Per the germline V gene, CDR1 is SGHRS and CDR2 is YFSETQ. CDR3 DNA sequence: TGCGCCAGCAGCTTGGGACAGGGGGCAGATACGCAGTATTTT. It encodes CASSLGQGADTQYF.

The chain links TRBV6-5 to TRBJ1-2, with TRBD1 identical over 10 bases. Germline values: CDR1 MNHEY, CDR2 SVGAGI. V lost 8 bases, J lost 5 bases, and 11 bases stayed unmatched. There are 15 residues in the CDR3. In DNA form, the CDR3 reads TGTGCCAGCGCCGGGTCCGGGACAGGGGATTATGGCTACACCTTC. Its translation is CASAGSGTGDYGYTF.

V and J are TRBV5-1 and TRBJ1-2; 12 nucleotides match TRBD1. With V trimmed by 4 bases and J by 4 bases, 5 bases remained unmatched. Per the germline V gene, CDR1 is SGHRS and CDR2 is YFSETQ. The CDR3 totals 15 residues. CDR3 sequence: CASSKGQGAGYGYTF. The CDR3 coding sequence is TGCGCCAGCAGCAAGGGACAGGGGGCAGGCTATGGCTACACCTTC.

The genes are TRBV12-3 or TRBV12-4 and TRBJ2-2; 9 nucleotides line up with TRBD1. The CDR3 has 12 residues. Here the CDR3 reads CVTGGAYGELFF. The CDR3 bases are TGTGTCACAGGGGGCGCTTACGGGGAGCTGTTTTTT.

The CDR3 sequence is CASSSLGAVNYNEQFF. In DNA form, the CDR3 reads TGTGCCAGCAGTTCCCTGGGAGCGGTTAACTACAATGAGCAGTTCTTC. The chain links TRBV28 to TRBJ2-1, with a tentative D call TRBD2 (5 bases). The V gene's germline CDR1 is MDHEN and CDR2 SYDVKM. Trimming removed 4 bases at V and 3 bases at J, with 16 bases between. The CDR3 length is 16 residues.

The rearrangement joins TRBV18 to TRBJ1-4, with D hard to call. Trimming shortened V by 3 bases and J by 4 bases, and 9 bases separated the two germline ends. The germline gives CDR1 KGHSH, CDR2 LQKENI. The CDR3 is made up of 14 amino acids. CDR3 loop: CASSPSLNNEKLFF. DNA for the CDR3: TGTGCCAGCTCACCCAGTCTGAATAATGAAAAACTGTTTTTT.

The count of this clone is one. The chain recombines TRBV7-9 with TRBJ1-2; no firm D call. The length of the CDR3 is 15 residues. Germline V gene sequence: CDR1 SEHNR, CDR2 FQNEAQ (reference sequence). The V gene lost 4 bases and the J gene lost 4 bases, with 16 bases spanning the gap. The CDR3 spells CASSSQVTQVYGYTF. Written as DNA, the CDR3 is TGTGCCAGCAGCTCTCAGGTCACCCAGGTCTATGGCTACACCTTC.

As concerns this clone: Sequence at one end of the junction differs from germline and may be a read error. V is TRBV10-3 and J is TRBJ2-7; TRBD1 aligns across 8 bases. This CDR3 spans 10 amino acids. Germline V gene sequence: CDR1 ENHRY, CDR2 SYGVKD. In DNA form, the CDR3 reads TGTGCCACCCAGGACAGGGACTTTCACTTC. It codes for CATQDRDFHF.

This chain connects TRBV6-4 to TRBJ1-5, with D possibly being TRBD1 (5 bases). The CDR3 sequence is 11 residues long. Looked up from germline, CDR1 is MRHNA and CDR2 is SNTAGT. V was pared by 11 bases and J by 4 bases, with 9 bases between. Here the CDR3 reads CAVQVNQPQHF. The CDR3 nucleotides read TGTGCCGTACAGGTTAATCAGCCCCAGCATTTT.

The V call is TRBV9, the J call TRBJ2-2; D may be TRBD1 (6 bases). The ends were cut back, 4 bases at V and 5 bases at J, with 18 bases in the middle. CDR1 is SGDLS and CDR2 is YYNGEE in the germline V gene. The CDR3 spans 16 residues. The CDR3 region is CASSPRPGHVTGELFF. In DNA, the CDR3 is TGTGCCAGCAGCCCCCGTCCGGGACATGTTACCGGGGAGCTGTTTTTT.

This clone was detected only a few times. The chain recombines TRBV15 with TRBJ1-1; tentatively, D is TRBD1 (5 bases). Germline V gene data show CDR1 as LNHNV and CDR2 as YYDKDF (reference sequence). V was shortened by 5 bases and J by 0 bases, with 10 bases between the two germline ends. The CDR3 loop spans 14 amino acids. The CDR3 nucleotides are TGTGCCACCAGCGTCGGGGGGATGAACACTGAAGCTTTCTTT. Protein product: CATSVGGMNTEAFF.

This clone was seen more than once but under ten times. The rearrangement joins TRBV20-1 to TRBJ2-5; no firm D call. Trimming left V 5 bases short and J 5 bases short, with 6 bases between. Germline values: CDR1 DFQATT, CDR2 SNEGSKA (reference sequence). This CDR3 spans 10 amino acids. CDR3 loop: CSAPYETQYF. The CDR3 DNA reads as TGCAGTGCTCCTTATGAGACCCAGTACTTC.

This sequence joins TRBV5-1 and TRBJ2-5, with D possibly TRBD1 on 5 matching bases. CDR1 is SGHRS, CDR2 YFSETQ, per germline. This CDR3 has 14 amino acids. V lost 3 bases to trimming and J lost 4 bases, with 13 bases between them. CDR3 nucleotides: TGCGCCAGCAGCTCCGGAGTTCAGGGAGAGACCCAGTACTTC. It specifies CASSSGVQGETQYF.

The rearrangement uses TRBV5-4 and TRBJ2-3; 9 positions match TRBD2. The germline CDR1 and CDR2 sequences are SGHNT and YYREEE (reference sequence). This CDR3 comprises 15 residues. The ends lost 4 bases at V and 4 bases at J; junction bases unmatched: 7. DNA for the CDR3: TGTGCCAGCAGCCTAGGGCGGGGGGGCGCAGATACGCAGTATTTT. Its protein product is CASSLGRGGADTQYF.

The rearrangement joins TRBV5-1 to TRBJ2-1; possible D gene TRBD1, 5 bases. Trimming shortened V by 4 bases and J by 0 bases, and 11 bases separated the two germline ends. The CDR3 consists of 15 residues. Looked up from germline, CDR1 is SGHRS and CDR2 is YFSETQ. The CDR3 DNA reads TGCGCCAGCAGCATCGACAGAGGCTCCTACAATGAGCAGTTCTTC. It specifies CASSIDRGSYNEQFF.

The chain has TRBV9 and TRBJ1-2, with 10 bases matching TRBD1. V shed 4 bases and J 8 bases; nucleotides not matched to a gene: 5. This CDR3 is 13 amino acids long. Germline-derived CDR1 and CDR2 are SGDLS and YYNGEE. This CDR3 is CASSYGTGVGYTF. CDR3 in DNA: TGTGCCAGCAGCTATGGGACAGGGGTAGGCTACACCTTC.

The chain joins TRBV3-1 (or the pseudogene TRBV3-2) to TRBJ1-1; D uncertain. The length of the CDR3 is 12 residues. Per germline, CDR1 LGHDT and CDR2 YNNKEL (reference sequence). V was clipped by 4 bases and J by 5 bases, with 8 bases between them. This CDR3 is CASSRGRTEAFF. As DNA, the CDR3 is TGTGCCAGCAGCCGCGGGAGGACTGAAGCTTTCTTT.

The chain carries TRBV9 and TRBJ2-1; weak D call: TRBD1 (5 bases). The V gene's germline CDR1 is SGDLS and CDR2 YYNGEE. V was pared by 0 bases and J by 7 bases, with 11 bases between. The CDR3 sequence is 14 residues long. Here the CDR3 DNA reads TGTGCCAGCAGCGTAGTTACAGGTAGGAATGAGCAGTTCTTC. Translating gives CASSVVTGRNEQFF. Full variable domain (outside the CDR3, taken from reference TRBV9 and TRBJ2-1): DSGVTQTPKHLITATGQRVTLRCSPRSGDLSVYWYQQSLDQGLQFLIQYYNGEERAKGNILERFSAQQFPDLHSELNLSSLELGDSALYFCASSVVTGRNEQFFGPGTRLTVL.

This chain joins TRBV5-1 and TRBJ1-1; the D gene is possibly TRBD1 (5 bases). Germline V gene sequence: CDR1 SGHRS, CDR2 YFSETQ. V gave up 2 bases and J gave up 1 base, with 12 bases separating them. The CDR3 has 15 amino acids. CDR3 amino acids: CASSFGQGGNTEAFF. CDR3 DNA sequence: TGCGCCAGCAGCTTCGGGCAGGGCGGGAACACTGAAGCTTTCTTT.

This clone was observed a single time. The chain uses TRBV18 and TRBJ1-2; TRBD1 aligns across 7 bases. Trimming at V came to 3 bases and at J to 6 bases, leaving 7 bases not matched to a gene. The CDR3 extends over 14 amino acids. CDR1 is KGHSH, CDR2 LQKENI, per germline. This CDR3 reads CASSPVGTVDGYTF. DNA of the CDR3: TGTGCCAGCTCACCCGTGGGGACAGTCGATGGCTACACCTTC.

The V gene is TRBV9, the J gene TRBJ2-3; 9 nucleotides align to TRBD2. Germline CDR1 reads SGDLS; CDR2 reads YYNGEE. The CDR3 totals 17 residues. V gave up 2 bases and J gave up 0 bases; unmatched junction bases: 7. CDR3 DNA: TGTGCCAGCAGCGTTTCCGGGACTAGCAGAAGCACAGATACGCAGTATTTT. The encoded protein is CASSVSGTSRSTDTQYF.

The rearrangement links TRBV29-1 to TRBJ2-7; D gene ambiguous. Per the germline V gene, CDR1 is SQVTM and CDR2 is ANQGSEA. Trimming shortened V by 3 bases and J by 0 bases, and 15 bases separated the two germline ends. The CDR3 is 15 amino acids. The CDR3 here is CSVDGGSPPSYEQYF. The DNA for the CDR3 is TGCAGCGTTGATGGCGGCTCCCCTCCCTCCTACGAGCAGTACTTC.

This rearrangement joins TRBV12-5 to TRBJ1-6; D remains ambiguous. Trimming cost V 2 bases and J 9 bases, with 14 bases left between them. CDR1 LGHNT and CDR2 FRNRAP come from the germline V gene. This CDR3 is built from 15 residues. CDR3 amino acids: CASGLMEDLGSPLHF. CDR3 DNA sequence: TGTGCTAGTGGTTTGATGGAGGACCTGGGTTCACCCCTCCACTTT.

The V gene is TRBV28, the J gene TRBJ2-5; the D gene is possibly TRBD1 (8 bases). With 6 bases removed from V and 5 bases from J, the gap between germline ends came to 16 bases. CDR1 and CDR2 (germline): MDHEN, SYDVKM. The CDR3 loop spans 14 amino acids. The CDR3 DNA follows: TGTGCCAGCAGAGCGGGACAGGCGGGGGAGACCCAGTACTTC. Its translation: CASRAGQAGETQYF.